These T cell receptor beta chains were read from a single sample in a study of blood T cell repertoires in COVID-19. Clones were sequenced by immunoSEQ multiplex PCR, and TCRdb holds only the in-frame ones, with some missing. Here the sample spans 150,000 to 200,000 clones, less than 90% being singletons. Sample: peripheral blood. Every receptor here comes from a woman aged 65 to 85 with COVID-19, enrolled during active disease. Both conserved end residues are part of each CDR3. The D gene is left open where the match is weak. For some rows the clone size is stated as once, few or many, or as a class when expanded; others skip it.

TRBD1 - TRBJ1-1 TRBV19 CASRPWGDRGIFTEAFF TGTGCCAGTAGACCCTGGGGGGACAGGGGGATCTTCACTGAAGCTTTCTTT
TRBD2 - TRBJ2-1 TRBV30 CAWSPNGRAHNEQFF TGTGCCTGGAGTCCCAACGGGAGGGCCCACAATGAGCAGTTCTTC
- - TRBJ2-7 TRBV2 CASSDLTVQVEQYF TGTGCCAGCAGTGATCTGACAGTCCAAGTAGAGCAGTACTTC
TRBD2 - TRBJ2-1 TRBV28 CASSFGYSSGANEQFF TGTGCCAGCAGTTTCGGCTACTCTAGCGGGGCCAATGAGCAGTTCTTC
- once TRBJ1-5 TRBV30 CAWSRGTISNQPQHF TGTGCCTGGAGTCGCGGGACGATAAGCAATCAGCCCCAGCATTTT
- few TRBJ2-5 TRBV28 CASSLSYSPGETQYF TGTGCCAGCAGTTTAAGTTACAGCCCCGGAGAGACCCAGTACTTC
- few TRBJ1-5 TRBV28 CASSLEGQPQHF TGTGCCAGCAGTTTGGAGGGACAGCCCCAGCATTTT
- - TRBJ1-1 TRBV7-8 CASSPPPWRVRNTEAFF TGTGCCAGCAGCCCACCCCCTTGGAGGGTCCGGAACACTGAAGCTTTCTTT
TRBD1 - TRBJ1-1 TRBV6-2/TRBV6-3 CASSSPSTGGTEAFF TGTGCCAGCAGTTCCCCTTCGACAGGGGGGACTGAAGCTTTCTTT
- - TRBJ2-1 TRBV5-1 CASSLDSDNEQFF TGCGCCAGCAGCTTAGACAGTGACAATGAGCAGTTCTTC
- few TRBJ1-3 TRBV28 CASSLVAAGNTIYF TGTGCCAGCAGTTTGGTTGCCGCGGGAAACACCATATATTTT
- - TRBJ1-4 TRBV7-2 CASSRETNEKLFF TGTGCCAGCAGCCGGGAAACTAATGAAAAACTGTTTTTT
TRBD2 - TRBJ2-5 TRBV11-3 CASSLGRGGTETQYF TGTGCCAGCAGCTTAGGTCGGGGAGGGACGGAGACCCAGTACTTC
- - TRBJ2-1 TRBV7-2 CASQRGGGYNEQFF TGTGCCAGCCAGAGGGGGGGCGGGTACAATGAGCAGTTCTTC
- - TRBJ1-1 TRBV19 CASNDRMNTEAFF TGTGCCAGTAACGACAGGATGAACACTGAAGCTTTCTTT
- - TRBJ1-1 TRBV19 CASSLRGENTEAFF TGTGCCAGTAGCCTCCGGGGGGAGAACACTGAAGCTTTCTTT
TRBD2 - TRBJ2-1 TRBV6-2/TRBV6-3 CASSSLGGMGLAAYNEQFF TGTGCCAGCAGTTCTCTAGGGGGTATGGGACTAGCGGCATACAATGAGCAGTTCTTC
- - TRBJ2-1 TRBV29-1 CSAGDLGRLGGNEQFF TGCAGCGCCGGGGACCTCGGACGCCTCGGGGGCAATGAGCAGTTCTTC
TRBD2 - TRBJ2-5 TRBV5-5 CASSFTSEVRVTQYF TGTGCCAGCAGCTTCACTAGCGAGGTTCGTGTGACCCAGTACTTC
- - TRBJ2-1 TRBV10-3 CAISFPGTLTDYSSYNEQFF TGTGCCATCAGTTTTCCGGGAACCCTAACCGATTATAGCTCCTACAATGAGCAGTTCTTC